The TCR beta chain under discussion was sequenced for a study of blood T cells in healthy people across ages. Regarding the study as a whole: With age, beta diversity per million T cells declined roughly linearly, significantly by roughly 40. Strong correlation existed between TCR beta diversity and naive T cell percentage. Reliance upon unsorted PBMCs precluded definitive naive versus antigen-experienced comparison.

Alongside a J-beta primer mix, a sample-barcoded 5' primer served in a second PCR lasting about 7 to 12 cycles. TCRdb redid the calling of the 5' RACE reads with MiXCR, one entry per CDR3 protein. The sample holds about 1 million distinct CDR3 sequences; more than 35% are singletons and the top ten take 18%. In its sample, this clonotype was seen a few times. Antigen unknown. The donors, healthy Caucasians from Russia, were aged roughly 6 to 95. The sequence came from a woman between 55 and 75 years old in good health. Sequenced: blood.

The CDR3 is CASSYAGDSYEQYF. The DNA for the CDR3 is TGTGCCAGCAGTTACGCCGGGGACTCCTACGAGCAGTACTTC. The chain has TRBV6-2 or TRBV6-3 and TRBJ2-7; D might be TRBD2 (5 bases). The CDR3 is made up of 14 amino acids. Per the germline V gene, CDR1 is MNHEY and CDR2 is SVGEGT. Trimming stripped 2 bases from V and 0 bases from J, with 8 bases between.